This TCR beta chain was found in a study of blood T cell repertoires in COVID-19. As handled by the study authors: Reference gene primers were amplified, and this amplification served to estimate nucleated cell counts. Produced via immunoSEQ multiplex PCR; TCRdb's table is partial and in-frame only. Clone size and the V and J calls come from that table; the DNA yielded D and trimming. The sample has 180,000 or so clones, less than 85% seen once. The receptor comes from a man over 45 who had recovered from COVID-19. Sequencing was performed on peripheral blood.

Written as DNA, the CDR3 is TGTGCCAGCAGCAACCCGGACAAATACGAGCAGTACTTC. Translating it yields CASSNPDKYEQYF. The V call is TRBV3-1 (or the pseudogene TRBV3-2), the J call TRBJ2-7, with D maybe TRBD1 (5 bases). Between the trimmed V and J ends, which lost 5 bases and 4 bases, there was a span of 12 bases. This CDR3 spans 13 amino acids. Germline V lookup: CDR1 LGHDT, CDR2 YNNKEL (reference sequence).